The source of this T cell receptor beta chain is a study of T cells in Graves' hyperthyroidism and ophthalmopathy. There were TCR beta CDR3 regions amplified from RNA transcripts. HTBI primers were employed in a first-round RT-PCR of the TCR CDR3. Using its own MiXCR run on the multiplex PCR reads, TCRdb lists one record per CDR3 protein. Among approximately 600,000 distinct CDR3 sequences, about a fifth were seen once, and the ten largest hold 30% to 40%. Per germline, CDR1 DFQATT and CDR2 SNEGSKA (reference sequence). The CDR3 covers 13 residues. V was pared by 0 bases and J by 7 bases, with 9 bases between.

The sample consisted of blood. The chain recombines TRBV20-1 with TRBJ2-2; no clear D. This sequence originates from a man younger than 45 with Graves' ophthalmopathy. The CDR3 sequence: CSARDPFGGELFF. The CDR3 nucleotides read TGCAGTGCTAGAGACCCCTTTGGCGGGGAGCTGTTTTTT.